This TCR beta chain was sequenced in a study of blood T cell repertoires in COVID-19. Study-wide background: The samples span acute and convalescent COVID-19 from the United States, Italy and Spain. PBMCs, B-cell-depleted T cells, or T cells provided the cDNA or gDNA that made up the material.

This clone was detected only once. Per the original data handling: Quantification of nucleated cells was approximated via reference gene primer amplification. Sequencing used immunoSEQ multiplex PCR; TCRdb keeps in-frame clones, though not all of them. The V and J calls and the clone size are those of that table, but D and trimming were determined from the DNA. The table lists more than 85,000 clones, approximately 80% of them singletons. This CDR3 region has 17 residues. V trimming: 2 bases; J trimming: 2 bases; junction bases outside the gene matches: 5. Germline assignment: CDR1 SGHTA and CDR2 FQGNSA.

The receptor comes from a woman aged 45-65 years with acute or convalescent COVID-19. The specimen sequenced was peripheral blood. The chain is built from TRBV7-2 and TRBJ2-6; TRBD1 matches at 8 bases. CDR3 in DNA: TGTGCCAGCAGCTTATATGCAGGGGGCCCTGGGGCCAACGTCCTGACTTTC. It translates to CASSLYAGGPGANVLTF. Full variable domain (outside the CDR3, taken from reference TRBV7-2 and TRBJ2-6): GAGVSQSPSNKVTEKGKDVELRCDPISGHTALYWYRQSLGQGLEFLIYFQGNSAPDKSGLPSDRFSAERTGGSVSTLTIQRTQQEDSAVYLCASSLYAGGPGANVLTFGAGSRLTVL.